Listed here are 27 T cell receptor beta chains from one sample, sequenced in a study of blood T cell repertoires in COVID-19 (TCRdb year 2020). Library method: the immunoSEQ multiplex PCR assay. TCRdb retrieved this table from immuneACCESS and kept in-frame rearrangements only. Not all clones are present; in checked studies, unresolved V genes account for under half, and no reason is known for the remainder. The sample data list more than 400,000 clones, and roughly 87% of these were observed just once. About 0.63% of the sample is held by the ten biggest clonotypes. Specimen: PBMCs or T cells enriched from blood (not recorded which). The source of these receptors is a man aged 18 to 30 who had recovered from COVID-19.

With regard to this clone: In the same sample, other DNA sequences code for this CDR3. The chain links TRBV20-1 to TRBJ2-1, with TRBD2 as a possible D gene (5 bases). The CDR3 spans 13 residues. The V and J ends lost 3 bases and 5 bases respectively, with 11 bases between them. Germline V gene sequence: CDR1 DFQATT, CDR2 SNEGSKA (reference sequence). The CDR3 DNA follows: TGCAGTGCTAGTGGGTTAGCGAACAATGAGCAGTTCTTC. Protein sequence: CSASGLANNEQFF.

The chain carries TRBV10-3 and TRBJ1-2; TRBD1 agrees at 11 bases. The CDR3 length is 15 residues. Trimming at V came to 5 bases and at J to 7 bases, leaving 9 bases not matched to a gene. CDR1 and CDR2 (germline): ENHRY, SYGVKD. CDR3 nucleotide sequence: TGTGCCATCAGTAACAACCCCGGGACAGGGGGTGGCTACACCTTC. Translated: CAISNNPGTGGGYTF.

The genes are TRBV9 and TRBJ2-1; 14 nucleotides align to TRBD2. Trimming cost V 3 bases and J 2 bases; bases outside gene matches: 1. Germline V gene data show CDR1 as SGDLS and CDR2 as YYNGEE. This CDR3 region has 16 residues. This chain's CDR3 is CASSGGLAGAYNEQFF. The CDR3 coding sequence is TGTGCCAGCAGCGGGGGACTAGCGGGGGCCTACAATGAGCAGTTCTTC.

The chain uses TRBV27 and TRBJ1-4; 8 bases align to TRBD1. V lost 6 bases and J lost 5; bases outside the gene matches: 8. The CDR3 has 15 amino acids. Per the germline V gene, CDR1 is MNHEY and CDR2 is SMNVEV (reference sequence). The CDR3: CASRTWTGQNEKLFF. The CDR3 bases are TGTGCCAGCAGGACCTGGACAGGGCAAAATGAAAAACTGTTTTTT. The variable domain in full, with the rest retrieved from reference TRBV27 and TRBJ1-4, is EAQVTQNPRYLITVTGKKLTVTCSQNMNHEYMSWYRQDPGLGLRQIYYSMNVEVTDKGDVPEGYKVSRKEKRNFPLILESPSPNQTSLYFCASRTWTGQNEKLFFGSGTQLSVL.

Here the CDR3 reads CSVGTGFYEQYF. Here the CDR3 DNA reads TGCAGCGTGGGGACAGGGTTCTACGAGCAGTACTTC. The V call is TRBV29-1, the J call TRBJ2-7; 9 positions agree with TRBD1. J was trimmed by 3 bases and V by 6 bases; bases with no gene match: 3. The CDR3 runs to 12 residues. Germline V lookup: CDR1 SQVTM, CDR2 ANQGSEA.

The rearrangement links TRBV29-1 to TRBJ1-1; D gene uncertain. The CDR3 covers 13 residues. The germline V gene has CDR1 SQVTM and CDR2 ANQGSEA. Trimming shortened V by 4 bases and J by 1 base, and 10 bases separated the two germline ends. DNA for the CDR3: TGCAGCGTTGGGGTAGCGAGGAACACTGAAGCTTTCTTT. Protein product: CSVGVARNTEAFF. Full variable domain (remainder filled in from reference TRBV29-1 and TRBJ1-1): SAVISQKPSRDICQRGTSLTIQCQVDSQVTMMFWYRQQPGQSLTLIATANQGSEATYESGFVIDKFPISRPNLTFSTLTVSNMSPEDSSIYLCSVGVARNTEAFFGQGTRLTVV.

The J gene is TRBJ1-3, the V gene TRBV2; TRBD1 agrees at 9 bases. Trimming took 8 bases from V and 3 from J; bases not matched to a gene: 8. The CDR3 spans 15 residues. CDR1 and CDR2 (germline): SNHLY, FYNNEI. The CDR3: CASLQGARSGNTIYF. DNA of the CDR3: TGTGCCAGCCTACAGGGGGCAAGGAGTGGAAACACCATATATTTT. Combining the CDR3 with reference TRBV2 and TRBJ1-3 gives the whole variable domain EPEVTQTPSHQVTQMGQEVILRCVPISNHLYFYWYRQILGQKVEFLVSFYNNEISEKSEIFDDQFSVERPDGSNFTLKIRSTKLEDSAMYFCASLQGARSGNTIYFGEGSWLTVV.

The chain is built from TRBV28 and TRBJ1-1; D uncertain. This CDR3 is 14 amino acids long. The germline V gene has CDR1 MDHEN and CDR2 SYDVKM. V shed 3 bases and J shed 0 bases, with 8 bases lying between them. In DNA, the CDR3 is TGTGCCAGCAGTTTTGGAGGATTGAACACTGAAGCTTTCTTT. Its translation: CASSFGGLNTEAFF.

V usage is TRBV11-2 and J usage is TRBJ1-2; D perhaps matches TRBD1 (6 bases). Germline V lookup: CDR1 SGHAT, CDR2 FQNNGV. Trimming took off 3 bases at V and 4 bases at J, with 27 bases between the two ends. The CDR3 totals 19 residues. Here the CDR3 reads CASSFTTQISQGSRYGYTF. CDR3 bases: TGTGCCAGCAGCTTTACAACCCAAATCTCACAGGGATCTCGCTATGGCTACACCTTC.

V gene TRBV5-4 combines with J gene TRBJ2-1, with 9 bases aligning to TRBD2. Germline CDR1 SGHNT, CDR2 YYREEE (reference sequence). The V gene end was trimmed by 2 bases and the J gene end by 8 bases; junction bases not matched to a gene: 2. The CDR3 extends over 13 amino acids. Here the CDR3 reads CASSFSGGDEQFF. CDR3 bases: TGTGCCAGCAGCTTTAGCGGGGGCGATGAGCAGTTCTTC.

The chain links TRBV5-6 to TRBJ1-2, with D perhaps matching TRBD1 (6 bases). The germline CDR1 and CDR2 sequences are SGHDT and YYEEEE. The CDR3 covers 15 residues. Deletions cut 0 bases from V and 7 bases from J, with 16 bases between. CDR3 bases: TGTGCCAGCAGCTTGGTTCAGGGGTTGGTCTTTGGCTACACCTTC. It is translated as CASSLVQGLVFGYTF.

The chain links TRBV6-2 or TRBV6-3 to TRBJ1-6; D unclear. Germline-derived CDR1 and CDR2 are MNHEY and SVGEGT. The CDR3 totals 13 residues. Trimming removed 4 bases at V and 4 bases at J, with 5 bases between. The CDR3 is CASSLEYNSPLHF. DNA for the CDR3: TGTGCCAGCAGTTTAGAGTATAATTCACCCCTCCACTTT.

The V gene is TRBV5-1, the J gene TRBJ1-4; no clear D gene. Germline V lookup: CDR1 SGHRS, CDR2 YFSETQ. Trimming took off 0 bases at V and 3 bases at J, with 12 bases between the two ends. The CDR3 runs 16 residues. The CDR3 nucleotides are TGCGCCAGCAGCTTGGCCGGCGGGTGGGCTAATGAAAAACTGTTTTTT. As protein: CASSLAGGWANEKLFF.

V and J are TRBV14 and TRBJ1-1; tentative D call: TRBD1 (5 bases). Per germline, CDR1 SGHDN and CDR2 FVKESK. CDR3 length: 16 residues. V lost 1 base, J lost 5 bases, and 17 bases lay in between. CDR3 nucleotide sequence: TGTGCCAGCAGCCAAGTTATCAGGAGGGGAAAGACTGAAGCTTTCTTT. Protein: CASSQVIRRGKTEAFF. Filled out from reference TRBV14 and TRBJ1-1, the complete variable domain reads EAGVTQFPSHSVIEKGQTVTLRCDPISGHDNLYWYRRVMGKEIKFLLHFVKESKQDESGMPNNRFLAERTGGTYSTLKVQPAELEDSGVYFCASSQVIRRGKTEAFFGQGTRLTVV.

The chain recombines TRBV4-1 with TRBJ1-3; TRBD1 is a possible D gene (6 bases). CDR1 is MGHRA, CDR2 YSYEKL, per germline. Trimming shortened V by 5 bases and J by 4 bases, and 21 bases separated the two germline ends. The CDR3 covers 17 residues. In nucleotides, the CDR3 is TGCGCCAGCAGCACTGTAGGGGGAGCGGTGAGCGGAAACACCATATATTTT. Translated, it gives CASSTVGGAVSGNTIYF.

The chain couples TRBV30 to TRBJ1-1, with TRBD1 as a possible D gene (5 bases). V was clipped by 2 bases and J by 0 bases, with 7 bases between them. The CDR3 spans 13 residues. Germline CDR1 and CDR2: GTSNPN and SVGIG (reference sequence). CDR3 residues: CAWSRQLNTEAFF. CDR3 nucleotide sequence: TGTGCCTGGAGTAGACAGTTGAACACTGAAGCTTTCTTT.

The chain carries TRBV18 and TRBJ2-1; no clear D gene. The CDR3 loop spans 15 amino acids. Germline V gene data show CDR1 as KGHSH and CDR2 as LQKENI. Trimming took off 3 bases at V and 0 bases at J, with 9 bases between the two ends. The CDR3 protein is CASSPQAFSYNEQFF. In DNA, the CDR3 is TGTGCCAGCTCACCCCAAGCGTTCTCCTACAATGAGCAGTTCTTC. Together with reference TRBV18 and TRBJ2-1, the CDR3 gives the full variable domain: NAGVMQNPRHLVRRRGQEARLRCSPMKGHSHVYWYRQLPEEGLKFMVYLQKENIIDESGMPKERFSAEFPKEGPSILRIQQVVRGDSAAYFCASSPQAFSYNEQFFGPGTRLTVL.

The gene calls are TRBV19 and TRBJ2-3; 13 nucleotides agree with TRBD2. Germline assignment: CDR1 LNHDA and CDR2 SQIVND (reference sequence). This CDR3 has 16 amino acids. Germline trimming cut 6 bases from V and 3 bases from J; bases unmatched to any gene: 6. CDR3 in amino acids: CASRGRTSGSTDTQYF. In nucleotides, the CDR3 is TGTGCCAGTAGAGGCAGGACTAGCGGGAGTACAGATACGCAGTATTTT.

The chain couples TRBV6-5 to TRBJ1-1; D possibly corresponds to TRBD1 (5 bases). Germline values: CDR1 MNHEY, CDR2 SVGAGI. CDR3 size: 13 residues. The V gene lost 6 bases and the J gene lost 1 base, with 9 bases spanning the gap. The CDR3 coding sequence is TGTGCCAGCAGAGTAACAGGGAACACTGAAGCTTTCTTT. This translates into CASRVTGNTEAFF.

The V and J genes are TRBV6-5 and TRBJ1-1, with 7 bases aligning to TRBD1. V lost 4 bases to trimming and J lost 1 base; unmatched junction nucleotides: 9. Germline V CDR1 and CDR2: MNHEY, SVGAGI. CDR3 length: 16 residues. CDR3 amino acids: CASSSPKTGSNTEAFF. In nucleotides, the CDR3 is TGTGCCAGCAGTTCGCCAAAGACAGGGTCGAACACTGAAGCTTTCTTT.

The chain joins TRBV7-8 to TRBJ2-5; TRBD2 matches 8 bases. J lost 3 bases, V lost 5 bases, and 5 bases had no gene match. Germline CDR1 SGHVS, CDR2 FQNEAQ. The CDR3 length is 14 residues. CDR3 region: CASSQSGGKETQYF. The CDR3 nucleotides read TGTGCCAGCAGCCAAAGCGGGGGTAAAGAGACCCAGTACTTC. Full variable domain (outside the CDR3, taken from reference TRBV7-8 and TRBJ2-5): GAGVSQSPRYKVAKRGQDVALRCDPISGHVSLFWYQQALGQGPEFLTYFQNEAQLDKSGLPSDRFFAERPEGSVSTLKIQRTQQEDSAVYLCASSQSGGKETQYFGPGTRLLVL.

The V call is TRBV9, the J call TRBJ1-2; 12 bases map to TRBD1. J was trimmed by 0 bases and V by 0 bases; bases with no gene match: 3. CDR3 length: 17 residues. From germline, CDR1 is SGDLS and CDR2 YYNGEE. The CDR3 nucleotides read TGTGCCAGCAGCGTAGAGGGACAGGGGGCGCCTAACTATGGCTACACCTTC. This codes for CASSVEGQGAPNYGYTF.

The chain joins TRBV3-1 (or the pseudogene TRBV3-2) to TRBJ1-1; 8 bases match TRBD1. The junction had 10 bases not matched to a gene; V was cut back by 4 bases and J by 0 bases. The CDR3 runs 17 residues. The germline gives CDR1 LGHDT, CDR2 YNNKEL (reference sequence). The DNA for the CDR3 is TGTGCCAGCAGCCCTGGACAGGGCTTGGTTTTGAACACTGAAGCTTTCTTT. Its translation is CASSPGQGLVLNTEAFF.

The chain's CDR3 is CASSYGAQGYGYTF. CDR3 nucleotides: TGTGCCAGCAGTTATGGGGCGCAGGGCTATGGCTACACCTTC. The chain employs TRBV27 and TRBJ1-2, with D tentatively TRBD1 (5 bases). CDR1 is MNHEY, CDR2 SMNVEV, per germline (reference sequence). The length of the CDR3 is 14 residues. Trimming stripped 4 bases from V and 4 bases from J, with 13 bases between.

The chain combines TRBV6-5 with TRBJ1-1; no firm D call. This CDR3 region has 13 residues. V lost 6 bases and J lost 4, with 12 bases in between. From germline, CDR1 is MNHEY and CDR2 SVGAGI. The CDR3 coding sequence is TGTGCCAGCAGCCCGCAGTCGGGCACTGAAGCTTTCTTT. As protein: CASSPQSGTEAFF.

CDR3 region: CASSPNSYGYTF. The CDR3, as DNA: TGTGCCAGCAGCCCGAACAGCTATGGCTACACCTTC. This chain joins TRBV7-2 and TRBJ1-2; D call uncertain. The germline V gene has CDR1 SGHTA and CDR2 FQGNSA. This CDR3 has 12 amino acids. The V gene lost 5 bases and the J gene lost 4 bases, with 8 bases spanning the gap.

This chain links TRBV3-1 (or the pseudogene TRBV3-2) with TRBJ2-1; 9 bases are a match to TRBD2. The CDR3 is 19 residues long. Trimming removed 5 bases from V and 0 bases from J; junction bases left unmatched: 14. Germline-derived CDR1 and CDR2 are LGHDT and YNNKEL (reference sequence). The CDR3 DNA is TGTGCCAGCAGCTCAGGCGGGGGGGGCATAGCCAGCTCCTACAATGAGCAGTTCTTC. Residues: CASSSGGGGIASSYNEQFF.